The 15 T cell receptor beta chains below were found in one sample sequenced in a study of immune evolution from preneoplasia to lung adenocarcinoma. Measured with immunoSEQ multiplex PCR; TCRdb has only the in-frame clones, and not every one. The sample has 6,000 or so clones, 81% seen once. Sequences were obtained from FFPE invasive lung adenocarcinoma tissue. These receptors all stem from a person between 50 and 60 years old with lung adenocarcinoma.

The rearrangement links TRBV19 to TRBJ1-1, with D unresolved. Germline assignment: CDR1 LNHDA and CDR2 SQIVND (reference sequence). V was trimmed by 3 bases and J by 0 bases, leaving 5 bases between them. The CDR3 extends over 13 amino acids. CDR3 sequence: CASSIGVNTEAFF. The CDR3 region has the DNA TGTGCCAGTAGTATCGGTGTGAACACTGAAGCTTTCTTT. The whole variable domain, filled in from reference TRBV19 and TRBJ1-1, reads DGGITQSPKYLFRKEGQNVTLSCEQNLNHDAMYWYRQDPGQGLRLIYYSQIVNDFQKGDIAEGYSVSREKKESFPLTVTSAQKNPTAFYLCASSIGVNTEAFFGQGTRLTVV.

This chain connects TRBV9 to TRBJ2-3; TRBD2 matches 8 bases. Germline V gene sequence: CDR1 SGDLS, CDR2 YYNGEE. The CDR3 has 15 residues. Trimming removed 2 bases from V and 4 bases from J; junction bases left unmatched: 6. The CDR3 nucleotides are TGTGCCAGCAGCGTTTCCGCGGGAGGATCAGATACGCAGTATTTT. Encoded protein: CASSVSAGGSDTQYF. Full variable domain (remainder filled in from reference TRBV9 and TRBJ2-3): DSGVTQTPKHLITATGQRVTLRCSPRSGDLSVYWYQQSLDQGLQFLIQYYNGEERAKGNILERFSAQQFPDLHSELNLSSLELGDSALYFCASSVSAGGSDTQYFGPGTRLTVL.

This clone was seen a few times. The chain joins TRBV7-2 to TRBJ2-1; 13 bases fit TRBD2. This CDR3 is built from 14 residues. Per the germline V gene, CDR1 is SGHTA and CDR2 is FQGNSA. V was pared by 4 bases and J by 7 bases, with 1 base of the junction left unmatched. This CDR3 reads CASSSTSGRNEQFF. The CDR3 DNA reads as TGTGCCAGCAGCTCGACTAGCGGGAGGAATGAGCAGTTCTTC.

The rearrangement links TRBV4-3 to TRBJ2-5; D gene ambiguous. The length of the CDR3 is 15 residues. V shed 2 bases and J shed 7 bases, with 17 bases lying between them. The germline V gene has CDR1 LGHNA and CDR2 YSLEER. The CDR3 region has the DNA TGCGCCAGCAGCCAATCGTACTCGACCTTGGGGACCCAGTACTTC. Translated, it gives CASSQSYSTLGTQYF.

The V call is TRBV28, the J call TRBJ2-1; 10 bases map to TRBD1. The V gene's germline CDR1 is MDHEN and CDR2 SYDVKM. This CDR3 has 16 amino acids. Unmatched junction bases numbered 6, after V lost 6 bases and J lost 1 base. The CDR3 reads CASRGGQGGSYNEQFF. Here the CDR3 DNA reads TGTGCCAGCAGGGGTGGACAGGGGGGATCCTACAATGAGCAGTTCTTC.

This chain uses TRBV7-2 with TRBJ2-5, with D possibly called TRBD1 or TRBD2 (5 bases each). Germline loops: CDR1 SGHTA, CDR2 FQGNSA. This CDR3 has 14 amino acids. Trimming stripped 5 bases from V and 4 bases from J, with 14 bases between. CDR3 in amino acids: CASSPGAGGETQYF. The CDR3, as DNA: TGTGCCAGCAGCCCCGGGGCTGGGGGAGAGACCCAGTACTTC.

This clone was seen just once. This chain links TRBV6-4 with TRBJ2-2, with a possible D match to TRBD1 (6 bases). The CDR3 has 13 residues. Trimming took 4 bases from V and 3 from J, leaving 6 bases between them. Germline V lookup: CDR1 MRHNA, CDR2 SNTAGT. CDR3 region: CASSGQDTGELFF. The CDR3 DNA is TGTGCCAGCAGTGGACAGGACACCGGGGAGCTGTTTTTT.

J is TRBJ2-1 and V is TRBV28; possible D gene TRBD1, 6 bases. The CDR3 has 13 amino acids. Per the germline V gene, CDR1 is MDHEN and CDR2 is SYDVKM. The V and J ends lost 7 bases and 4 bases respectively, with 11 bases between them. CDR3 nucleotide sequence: TGTGCCAGCAAGCCGGGACAATACAATGAGCAGTTCTTC. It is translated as CASKPGQYNEQFF.

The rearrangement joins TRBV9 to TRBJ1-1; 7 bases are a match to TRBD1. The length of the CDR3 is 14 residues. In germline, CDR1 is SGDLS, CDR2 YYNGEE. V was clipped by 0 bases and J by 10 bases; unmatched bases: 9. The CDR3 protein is CASSVADRLGGAFF. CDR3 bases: TGTGCCAGCAGCGTAGCGGACAGGCTAGGAGGAGCTTTCTTT. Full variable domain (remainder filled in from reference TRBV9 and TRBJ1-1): DSGVTQTPKHLITATGQRVTLRCSPRSGDLSVYWYQQSLDQGLQFLIQYYNGEERAKGNILERFSAQQFPDLHSELNLSSLELGDSALYFCASSVADRLGGAFFGQGTRLTVV.

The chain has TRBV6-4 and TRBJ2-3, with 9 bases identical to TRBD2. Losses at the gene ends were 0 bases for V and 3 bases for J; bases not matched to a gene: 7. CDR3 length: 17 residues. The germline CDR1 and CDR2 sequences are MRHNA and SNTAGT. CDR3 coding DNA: TGTGCCAGCAGTGACTCAGAGACTAGCGGTGGAACAGATACGCAGTATTTT. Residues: CASSDSETSGGTDTQYF.

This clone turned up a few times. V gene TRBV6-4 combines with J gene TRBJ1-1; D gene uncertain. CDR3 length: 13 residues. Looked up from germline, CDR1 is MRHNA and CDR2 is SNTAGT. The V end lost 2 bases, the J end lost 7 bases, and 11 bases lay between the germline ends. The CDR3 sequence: CASSDLEWGEAFF. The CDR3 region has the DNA TGTGCCAGCAGTGACCTCGAATGGGGTGAAGCTTTCTTT.

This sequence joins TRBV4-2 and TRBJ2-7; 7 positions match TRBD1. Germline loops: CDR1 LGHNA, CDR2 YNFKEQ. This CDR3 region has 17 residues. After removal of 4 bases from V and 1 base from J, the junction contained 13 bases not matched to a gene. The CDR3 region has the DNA TGTGCCAGCAGCCGCGGTGGGCCTGGACAGGCATCCTACGAGCAGTACTTC. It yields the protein CASSRGGPGQASYEQYF.

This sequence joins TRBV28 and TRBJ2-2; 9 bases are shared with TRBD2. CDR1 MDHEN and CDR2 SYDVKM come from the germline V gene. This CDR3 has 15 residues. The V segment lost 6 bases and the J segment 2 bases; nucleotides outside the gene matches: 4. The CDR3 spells CASRPTSGNTGELFF. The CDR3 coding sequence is TGTGCCAGCAGACCGACTAGCGGAAACACCGGGGAGCTGTTTTTT.

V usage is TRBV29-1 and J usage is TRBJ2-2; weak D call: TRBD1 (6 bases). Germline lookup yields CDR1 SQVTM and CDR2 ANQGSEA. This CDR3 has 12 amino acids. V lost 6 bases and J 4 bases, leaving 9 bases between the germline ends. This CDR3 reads CSVARGTGELFF. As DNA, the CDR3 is TGCAGCGTGGCCAGGGGCACCGGGGAGCTGTTTTTT.

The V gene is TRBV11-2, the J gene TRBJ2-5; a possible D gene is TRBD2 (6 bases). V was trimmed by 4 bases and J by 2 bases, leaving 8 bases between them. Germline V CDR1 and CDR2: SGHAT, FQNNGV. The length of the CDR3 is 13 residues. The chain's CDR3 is CASSYRGQETQYF. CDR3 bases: TGTGCCAGCAGCTACCGGGGGCAAGAGACCCAGTACTTC.